This TCR beta chain was identified in a study of Ad26.COV2.S vaccination and SARS-CoV-2 variants. Study findings and constraints: It was reported that spike-specific CD8+ and CD4+ T cell responses were substantially broad after vaccination.

A remark on this clone: The antigen remains undetermined.

Deletions cut 3 bases from V and 8 bases from J, with 7 bases between. This CDR3 is 10 amino acids long. The germline V gene has CDR1 SQVTM and CDR2 ANQGSEA. Stated treatment: over 15 received Ad26.COV2.S at low or high dose, single or two shots; several received placebo; per-sample allocation not given. Sampling was done on day 63 after the first vaccine or placebo injection. The table came from immunoSEQ multiplex PCR; TCRdb's copy has only in-frame clones and leaves some out. The table lists some 350,000 clones, about nine tenths of them singletons. The chain carries TRBV29-1 and TRBJ1-2; no clear D gene. The sequence was collected from a person aged 18-65 years who received the Ad26.COV2.S COVID-19 vaccine or a placebo. The source material was peripheral blood, sampled in a trial of Ad26.COV2.S vaccine versus placebo. The CDR3 DNA sequence: TGCAGCGTTGACAGAAACGGCTACACCTTC. Amino acids: CSVDRNGYTF. Together with reference TRBV29-1 and TRBJ1-2, the CDR3 gives the full variable domain: SAVISQKPSRDICQRGTSLTIQCQVDSQVTMMFWYRQQPGQSLTLIATANQGSEATYESGFVIDKFPISRPNLTFSTLTVSNMSPEDSSIYLCSVDRNGYTFGSGTRLTVV.